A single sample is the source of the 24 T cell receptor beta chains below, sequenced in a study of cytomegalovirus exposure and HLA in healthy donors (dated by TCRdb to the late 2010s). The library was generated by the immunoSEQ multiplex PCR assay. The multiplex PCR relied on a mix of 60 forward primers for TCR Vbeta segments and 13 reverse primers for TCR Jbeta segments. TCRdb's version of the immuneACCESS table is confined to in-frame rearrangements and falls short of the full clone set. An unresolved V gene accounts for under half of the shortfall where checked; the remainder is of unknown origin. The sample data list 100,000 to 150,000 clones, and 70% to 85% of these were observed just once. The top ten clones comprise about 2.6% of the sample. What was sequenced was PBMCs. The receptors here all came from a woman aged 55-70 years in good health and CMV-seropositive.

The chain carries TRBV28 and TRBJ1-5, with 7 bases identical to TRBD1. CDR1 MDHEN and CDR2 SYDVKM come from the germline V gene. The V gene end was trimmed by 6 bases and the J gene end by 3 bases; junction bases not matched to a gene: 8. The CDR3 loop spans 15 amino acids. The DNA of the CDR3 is TGTGCCAGCAGGACCGGGACAGTACCCAATCAGCCCCAGCATTTT. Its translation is CASRTGTVPNQPQHF.

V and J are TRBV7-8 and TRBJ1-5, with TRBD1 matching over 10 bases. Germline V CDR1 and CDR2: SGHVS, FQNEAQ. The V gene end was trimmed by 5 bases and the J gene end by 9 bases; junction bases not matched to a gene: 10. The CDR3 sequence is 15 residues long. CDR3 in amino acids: CASSTTGTGVSPQHF. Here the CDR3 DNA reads TGTGCCAGCAGCACCACCGGGACAGGGGTCTCGCCCCAGCATTTT.

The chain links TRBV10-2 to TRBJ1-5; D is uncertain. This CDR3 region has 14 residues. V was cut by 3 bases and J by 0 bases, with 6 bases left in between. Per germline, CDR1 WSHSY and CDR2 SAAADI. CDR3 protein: CASSDFHSNQPQHF. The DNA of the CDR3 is TGCGCCAGCAGTGATTTCCATAGCAATCAGCCCCAGCATTTT.

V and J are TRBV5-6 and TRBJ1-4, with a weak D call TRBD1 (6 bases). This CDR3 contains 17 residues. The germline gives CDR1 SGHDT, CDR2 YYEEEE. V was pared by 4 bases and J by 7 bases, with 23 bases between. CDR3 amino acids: CASSLNPHRVRGEKLFF. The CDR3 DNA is TGTGCCAGCAGCCTTAACCCTCACAGGGTTCGAGGTGAAAAACTGTTTTTT.

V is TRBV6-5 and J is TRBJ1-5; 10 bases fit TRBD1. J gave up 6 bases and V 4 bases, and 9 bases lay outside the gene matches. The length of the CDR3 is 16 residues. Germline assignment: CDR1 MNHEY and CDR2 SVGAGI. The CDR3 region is CASSSFRQGASQPQHF. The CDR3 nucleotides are TGTGCCAGCAGTTCCTTTCGACAGGGGGCTAGTCAGCCCCAGCATTTT.

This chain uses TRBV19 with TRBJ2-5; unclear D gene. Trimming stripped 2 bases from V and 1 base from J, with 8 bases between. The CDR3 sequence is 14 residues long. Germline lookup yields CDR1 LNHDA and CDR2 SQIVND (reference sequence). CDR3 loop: CASSITTVQETQYF. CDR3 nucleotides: TGTGCCAGTAGTATAACCACGGTCCAAGAGACCCAGTACTTC.

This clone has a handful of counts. DNA of the CDR3: TGTGCCAGCACTCGACAGGGGATGGTTAGCAATCAGCCCCAGCATTTT. Its protein product is CASTRQGMVSNQPQHF. The gene calls are TRBV6-6 and TRBJ1-5; 8 bases align to TRBD1. The length of the CDR3 is 16 residues. The germline V gene has CDR1 MNHNY and CDR2 SVGAGI (reference sequence). V trimming: 7 bases; J trimming: 0 bases; junction bases outside the gene matches: 8.

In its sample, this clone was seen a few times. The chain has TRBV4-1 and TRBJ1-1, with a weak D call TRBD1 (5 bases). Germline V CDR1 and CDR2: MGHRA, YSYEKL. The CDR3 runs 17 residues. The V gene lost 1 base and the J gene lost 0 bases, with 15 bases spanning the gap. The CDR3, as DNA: TGCGCCAGCAGCCAAGGGCAAACAGGCGGTTTGAACACTGAAGCTTTCTTT. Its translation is CASSQGQTGGLNTEAFF.

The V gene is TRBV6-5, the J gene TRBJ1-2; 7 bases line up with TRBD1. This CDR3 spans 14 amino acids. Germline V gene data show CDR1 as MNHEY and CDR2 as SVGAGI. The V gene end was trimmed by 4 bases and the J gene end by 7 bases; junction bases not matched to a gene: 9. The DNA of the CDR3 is TGTGCCAGCAGTTCCCGGGGACAGTGGGGTGGCTACACCTTC. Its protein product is CASSSRGQWGGYTF.

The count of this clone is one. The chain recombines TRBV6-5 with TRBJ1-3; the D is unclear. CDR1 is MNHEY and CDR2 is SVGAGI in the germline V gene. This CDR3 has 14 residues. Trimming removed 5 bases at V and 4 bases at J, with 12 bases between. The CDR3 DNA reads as TGTGCCAGCAGTACGGTCGAGGGAGGAAACACCATATATTTT. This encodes CASSTVEGGNTIYF.

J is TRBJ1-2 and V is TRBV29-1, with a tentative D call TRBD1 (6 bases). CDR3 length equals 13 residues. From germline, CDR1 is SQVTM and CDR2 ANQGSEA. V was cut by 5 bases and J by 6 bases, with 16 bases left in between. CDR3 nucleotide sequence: TGCAGCGTTCTTACAGGGCTGAGTGATGGCTACACCTTC. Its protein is CSVLTGLSDGYTF. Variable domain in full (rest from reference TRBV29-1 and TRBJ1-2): SAVISQKPSRDICQRGTSLTIQCQVDSQVTMMFWYRQQPGQSLTLIATANQGSEATYESGFVIDKFPISRPNLTFSTLTVSNMSPEDSSIYLCSVLTGLSDGYTFGSGTRLTVV.

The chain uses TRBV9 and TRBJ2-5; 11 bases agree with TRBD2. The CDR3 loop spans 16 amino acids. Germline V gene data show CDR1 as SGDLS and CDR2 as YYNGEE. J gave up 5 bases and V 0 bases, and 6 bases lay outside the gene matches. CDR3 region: CASSVAPSGGRETQYF. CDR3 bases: TGTGCCAGCAGCGTAGCTCCTAGCGGGGGGAGGGAGACCCAGTACTTC. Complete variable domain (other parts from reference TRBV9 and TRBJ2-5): DSGVTQTPKHLITATGQRVTLRCSPRSGDLSVYWYQQSLDQGLQFLIQYYNGEERAKGNILERFSAQQFPDLHSELNLSSLELGDSALYFCASSVAPSGGRETQYFGPGTRLLVL.

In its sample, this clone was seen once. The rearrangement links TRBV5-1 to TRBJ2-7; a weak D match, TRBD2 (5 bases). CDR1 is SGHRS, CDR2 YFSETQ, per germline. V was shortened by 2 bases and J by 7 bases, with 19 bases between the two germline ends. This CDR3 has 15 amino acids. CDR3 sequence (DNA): TGCGCCAGCAGCTTAGGTGCCGGGCGGGTTTTGGAGCAGTACTTC. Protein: CASSLGAGRVLEQYF.

The CDR3 protein is CASSSPYKGYNEQFF. The CDR3 region has the DNA TGTGCCAGCAGCTCCCCCTATAAGGGGTACAATGAGCAGTTCTTC. The chain couples TRBV11-3 to TRBJ2-1; D is possibly TRBD1 (5 bases). This CDR3 has 15 amino acids. From germline, CDR1 is SGHNT and CDR2 YENEEA. V lost 4 bases and J lost 4, with 14 bases in between.

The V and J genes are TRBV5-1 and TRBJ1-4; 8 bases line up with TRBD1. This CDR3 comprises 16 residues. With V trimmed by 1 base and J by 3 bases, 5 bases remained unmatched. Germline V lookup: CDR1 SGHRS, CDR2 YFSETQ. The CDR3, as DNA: TGCGCCAGCAGCTTGCAGGGGGCGATAGCTAATGAAAAACTGTTTTTT. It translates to CASSLQGAIANEKLFF. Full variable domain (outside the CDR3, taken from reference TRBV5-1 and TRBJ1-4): KAGVTQTPRYLIKTRGQQVTLSCSPISGHRSVSWYQQTPGQGLQFLFEYFSETQRNKGNFPGRFSGRQFSNSRSEMNVSTLELGDSALYLCASSLQGAIANEKLFFGSGTQLSVL.

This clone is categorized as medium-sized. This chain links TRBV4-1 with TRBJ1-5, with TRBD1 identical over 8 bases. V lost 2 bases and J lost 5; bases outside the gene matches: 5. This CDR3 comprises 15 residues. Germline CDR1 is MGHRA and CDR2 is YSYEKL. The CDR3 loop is CASSQTGQGDQPQHF. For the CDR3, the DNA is TGCGCCAGCAGCCAAACTGGACAGGGCGATCAGCCCCAGCATTTT.

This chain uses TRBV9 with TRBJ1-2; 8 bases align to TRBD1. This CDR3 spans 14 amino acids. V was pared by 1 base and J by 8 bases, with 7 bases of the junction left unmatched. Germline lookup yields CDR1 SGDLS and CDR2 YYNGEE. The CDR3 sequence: CASSVLVTGDGYTF. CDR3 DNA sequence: TGTGCCAGCAGCGTATTAGTGACAGGGGACGGCTACACCTTC.

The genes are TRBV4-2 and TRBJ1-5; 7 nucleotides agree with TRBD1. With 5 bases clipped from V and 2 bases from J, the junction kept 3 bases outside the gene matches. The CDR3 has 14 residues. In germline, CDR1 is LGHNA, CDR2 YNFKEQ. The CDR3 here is CASSNGQGNQPQHF. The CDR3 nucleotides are TGTGCCAGCAGCAACGGACAGGGCAATCAGCCCCAGCATTTT.

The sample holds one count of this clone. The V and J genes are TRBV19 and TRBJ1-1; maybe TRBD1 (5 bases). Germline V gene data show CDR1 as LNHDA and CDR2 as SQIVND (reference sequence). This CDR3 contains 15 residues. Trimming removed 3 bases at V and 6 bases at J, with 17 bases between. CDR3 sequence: CASSIVLQGPAEAFF. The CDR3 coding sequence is TGTGCCAGTAGTATCGTTCTCCAGGGCCCGGCTGAAGCTTTCTTT.

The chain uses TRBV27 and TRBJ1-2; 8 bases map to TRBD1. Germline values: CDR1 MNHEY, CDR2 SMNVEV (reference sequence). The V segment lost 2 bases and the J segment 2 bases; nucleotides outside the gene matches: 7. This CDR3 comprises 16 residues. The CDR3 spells CASSLRKDRENYGYTF. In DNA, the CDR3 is TGTGCCAGCAGTTTAAGGAAGGACAGGGAAAACTATGGCTACACCTTC.

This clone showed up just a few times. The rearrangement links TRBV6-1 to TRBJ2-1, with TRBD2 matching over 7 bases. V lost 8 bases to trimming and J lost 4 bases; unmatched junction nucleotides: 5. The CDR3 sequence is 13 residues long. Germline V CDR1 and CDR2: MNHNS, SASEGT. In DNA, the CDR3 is TGTGCCAGCTACAGCGGGGCATACAATGAGCAGTTCTTC. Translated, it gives CASYSGAYNEQFF.

CDR3 nucleotides: TGCAGCGTTGGGACAGGGGGAACTGAAGCTTTCTTT. Amino acids: CSVGTGGTEAFF. The chain couples TRBV29-1 to TRBJ1-1; 10 nucleotides align to TRBD1. CDR1 and CDR2 from the germline V gene are SQVTM and ANQGSEA. The V and J ends lost 4 bases and 5 bases, in that order; junction bases with no gene match: 1. The length of the CDR3 is 12 residues. The whole variable domain, filled in from reference TRBV29-1 and TRBJ1-1, reads SAVISQKPSRDICQRGTSLTIQCQVDSQVTMMFWYRQQPGQSLTLIATANQGSEATYESGFVIDKFPISRPNLTFSTLTVSNMSPEDSSIYLCSVGTGGTEAFFGQGTRLTVV.

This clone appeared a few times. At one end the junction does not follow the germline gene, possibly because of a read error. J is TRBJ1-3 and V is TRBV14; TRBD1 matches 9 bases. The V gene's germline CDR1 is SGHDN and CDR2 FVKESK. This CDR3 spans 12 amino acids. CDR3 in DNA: TGTGCCAGCAGTTCCGGGACAGGGAGATTCAATTTT. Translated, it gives CASSSGTGRFNF.

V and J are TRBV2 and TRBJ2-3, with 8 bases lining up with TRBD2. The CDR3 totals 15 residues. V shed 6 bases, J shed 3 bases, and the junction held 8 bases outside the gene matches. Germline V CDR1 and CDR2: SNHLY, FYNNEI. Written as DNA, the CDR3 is TGTGCCAGCAGGGGCACTAGCGGAGCTACAGATACGCAGTATTTT. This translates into CASRGTSGATDTQYF.